The 14 T cell receptor beta chains below were found in one sample sequenced in a study of patients and donors after allogeneic stem cell transplantation. TCRdb used MiXCR to reprocess the RT-PCR reads, holding one entry per CDR3 protein. The data show approximately 150,000 distinct CDR3 sequences, approximately 30% seen once. Sequencing was performed on blood, either unsorted or a sorted T cell fraction (not recorded which). The receptors shown here come from a human donor who was either an allogeneic HSCT recipient or a stem cell or donor lymphocyte infusion donor (not recorded which). It is not recorded whose cells these are; they may come from a transplant donor.

This CDR3 is CASSPQAPPGNTIYF. DNA of the CDR3: TGTGCCAGCAGTCCACAGGCTCCTCCTGGAAACACCATATATTTT. The chain combines TRBV6-2 or TRBV6-3 with TRBJ1-3; D possibly corresponds to TRBD1 (5 bases). The V end lost 5 bases, the J end lost 2 bases, and 13 bases lay between the germline ends. The CDR3 runs 15 residues. Germline V lookup: CDR1 MNHEY, CDR2 SVGEGT.

In its sample, this clonotype was seen a few times. The chain couples TRBV6-6 to TRBJ2-5, with 14 bases identical to TRBD2. Germline V gives CDR1 MNHNY, CDR2 SVGAGI (reference sequence). The CDR3 has 15 residues. With 6 bases clipped from V and 4 bases from J, the junction kept 4 bases outside the gene matches. Written as DNA, the CDR3 is TGTGCCAGCAGGCGACTAGCGGGAGGGCGAGAGACCCAGTACTTC. Its protein product is CASRRLAGGRETQYF.

This clonotype was recorded a few times. This chain joins TRBV7-9 and TRBJ2-7; the D gene is possibly TRBD2 (6 bases). Per the germline V gene, CDR1 is SEHNR and CDR2 is FQNEAQ (reference sequence). V was cut by 1 base and J by 1 base, with 11 bases left in between. The CDR3 spans 15 residues. The CDR3 protein is CASSLGSGPSYEQYF. The CDR3 region has the DNA TGTGCCAGCAGCTTAGGGAGCGGGCCTTCCTACGAGCAGTACTTC.

The chain joins TRBV12-3 or TRBV12-4 to TRBJ2-2, with TRBD1 identical over 9 bases. With V trimmed by 10 bases and J by 5 bases, 14 bases remained unmatched. The CDR3 spans 16 residues. CDR3 nucleotides: TGTGCCATCTGTCTCCGGGACAGGGAAAGAACCGGGGAGCTGTTTTTT. The encoded protein is CAICLRDRERTGELFF.

This clonotype was counted a few times. The chain joins TRBV7-9 to TRBJ1-2; 7 positions agree with TRBD1. The CDR3 sequence is 13 residues long. V trimming: 4 bases; J trimming: 9 bases; junction bases outside the gene matches: 8. In germline, CDR1 is SEHNR, CDR2 FQNEAQ (reference sequence). The CDR3 DNA sequence: TGTGCCAGCAGCTCAGACAGGGAGGGAAGCTACACCTTC. Translating it yields CASSSDREGSYTF.

There are many counts of this clonotype. V gene TRBV12-3 or TRBV12-4 combines with J gene TRBJ1-1; tentatively, D is TRBD1 (6 bases). The CDR3 length is 14 residues. V dropped 7 bases and J dropped 4 bases, with 16 bases sitting between them. For the CDR3, the DNA is TGTGCCAGCAAGGGGGGGTATGAGGGCACTGAAGCTTTCTTT. Its protein is CASKGGYEGTEAFF.

V usage is TRBV1 and J usage is TRBJ2-5; no check of the table's D call, TRBD1, against the DNA was made. TRBV1 is a listed pseudogene. CDR3 length equals 18 residues. Written as DNA, the CDR3 is TGCACCAGCAGCCAAGACATCGACAGGGTGCTCGAGAAAGAGACCCAGTACTTC. This translates into CTSSQDIDRVLEKETQYF.

The gene calls are TRBV5-5 and TRBJ2-7; tentatively, D is TRBD1 (6 bases). V shed 0 bases and J shed 4 bases, with 14 bases lying between them. The CDR3 covers 15 residues. Looked up from germline, CDR1 is SGHKS and CDR2 is YYEKEE (reference sequence). The CDR3 reads CASSLGPGHQYEQYF. DNA for the CDR3: TGTGCCAGCAGCTTGGGCCCGGGACACCAATACGAGCAGTACTTC.

This clonotype was counted a few times. The chain joins TRBV5-4 to TRBJ2-2; 11 nucleotides match TRBD2. The ends lost 0 bases at V and 4 bases at J; junction bases unmatched: 8. This CDR3 comprises 18 residues. Germline V lookup: CDR1 SGHNT, CDR2 YYREEE (reference sequence). CDR3 nucleotides: TGTGCCAGCAGCTTGGCCCTAGGCGGGACTAGCGGCACCGGGGAGCTGTTTTTT. Amino acids: CASSLALGGTSGTGELFF.

This clonotype has just a few counts. The chain joins TRBV6-5 to TRBJ1-1, with a weak D call TRBD1 (6 bases). CDR1 MNHEY and CDR2 SVGAGI come from the germline V gene. This CDR3 is 15 amino acids long. V gave up 2 bases and J gave up 0 bases, with 10 bases separating them. This CDR3 is CASSYGDTMNTEAFF. DNA of the CDR3: TGTGCCAGCAGTTACGGGGACACTATGAACACTGAAGCTTTCTTT.

This clonotype was seen repeatedly, ten times or more. This chain uses TRBV18 with TRBJ1-2, with a weak D call TRBD1 (5 bases). V lost 3 bases and J lost 0, with 8 bases in between. The CDR3 runs to 14 residues. Germline V gives CDR1 KGHSH, CDR2 LQKENI. As DNA, the CDR3 is TGTGCCAGCTCACCCGCAGGGACTAACTATGGCTACACCTTC. Amino acids: CASSPAGTNYGYTF.

The table lists this clonotype with a count of one. The CDR3 nucleotides are TGTGCCAGCAGGGGTGGCGGGGCCATCCCCTACGAGCAGTACTTC. It translates to CASRGGGAIPYEQYF. The rearrangement links TRBV6-2 or TRBV6-3 to TRBJ2-7; possible D gene TRBD2, 6 bases. The CDR3 length is 15 residues. CDR1 is MNHEY and CDR2 is SVGEGT in the germline V gene. V was trimmed by 6 bases and J by 2 bases, leaving 17 bases between them.

The chain couples TRBV7-3 to TRBJ2-6; D is unclear. V lost 5 bases to trimming and J lost 1 base, with 12 bases between them. The germline V gene has CDR1 SGHTA and CDR2 FQGTGA. The CDR3 extends over 16 amino acids. The chain's CDR3 is CASSVFTLSGANVLTF. The DNA of the CDR3 is TGTGCCAGCAGCGTCTTCACTCTTTCTGGGGCCAACGTCCTGACTTTC. The whole variable domain, remainder taken from reference TRBV7-3 and TRBJ2-6, is GAGVSQTPSNKVTEKGKYVELRCDPISGHTALYWYRQSLGQGPEFLIYFQGTGAADDSGLPNDRFFAVRPEGSVSTLKIQRTERGDSAVYLCASSVFTLSGANVLTFGAGSRLTVL.

The chain has TRBV29-1 and TRBJ2-4; tentative D call: TRBD2 (5 bases). The CDR3 runs 12 residues. The germline CDR1 and CDR2 sequences are SQVTM and ANQGSEA. The V gene lost 4 bases and the J gene lost 7 bases, with 11 bases spanning the gap. The CDR3 DNA reads as TGCAGCGTTGGTACGACTAAGAACATTCAGTACTTC. It codes for CSVGTTKNIQYF.